A selection of T cell receptor beta chains follows, all from one sample in a study of T cells in Graves' hyperthyroidism and ophthalmopathy. TCRdb re-called the multiplex PCR reads through MiXCR, storing one row per CDR3 protein. The data contain around 420,000 distinct CDR3 sequences, approximately 14% of them seen just once; the ten biggest clones take up about 5%. The sequenced sample consisted of blood. Receptors were obtained from a woman aged 18-29 years with Graves' hyperthyroidism. Both conserved end residues are trimmed from each CDR3. A D gene is named only where the DNA matches it firmly. The size field is filled for only some rows; it gives once, few, many or a size class.

clone_size: few
d_call: TRBD2
v_call: TRBV30
cdr3_aa: AWLGTSGGPYEQY

clone_size: many
d_call: NA
v_call: TRBV6-2/TRBV6-3
cdr3_aa: ASSPLFLSGFHQPQH

clone_size: NA
d_call: TRBD1
v_call: TRBV7-9
cdr3_aa: ASSLPRGRSSYNEQF

clone_size: NA
d_call: TRBD1
v_call: TRBV20-1
cdr3_aa: SARRDRGSYEQY

clone_size: NA
d_call: NA
v_call: TRBV19
cdr3_aa: ASSMGPKRYEQY

clone_size: many
d_call: NA
v_call: TRBV28
cdr3_aa: ASRTTGTAGGGSYEQY

clone_size: many
d_call: NA
v_call: TRBV20-1
cdr3_aa: SAKTSVSSYEQY

clone_size: few
d_call: TRBD1
v_call: TRBV18
cdr3_aa: ASSQLGTGGLDYGYT

clone_size: few
d_call: TRBD2
v_call: TRBV7-9
cdr3_aa: ASSMATCGSSLDYNEQF

clone_size: NA
d_call: NA
v_call: TRBV12-3/TRBV12-4
cdr3_aa: ASSLRGAQGQPQH

clone_size: few
d_call: TRBD1
v_call: TRBV5-1
cdr3_aa: ASSLAGTVNTGELF

clone_size: NA
d_call: TRBD2
v_call: TRBV30
cdr3_aa: ALLGAGGPDEQF

clone_size: many
d_call: NA
v_call: TRBV7-2
cdr3_aa: ASSATGQAGGEQF

clone_size: many
d_call: TRBD1
v_call: TRBV11-1
cdr3_aa: ASSFPDRGSTDTQY

clone_size: NA
d_call: NA
v_call: TRBV9
cdr3_aa: ASSVGGSGYT

clone_size: many
d_call: NA
v_call: TRBV11-2
cdr3_aa: ASSLSGFNEQF

clone_size: many
d_call: NA
v_call: TRBV11-2
cdr3_aa: ASSFRGPPPDTQY

clone_size: NA
d_call: TRBD2
v_call: TRBV5-1
cdr3_aa: ASSLETSLYNEQF

clone_size: few
d_call: NA
v_call: TRBV25-1
cdr3_aa: ASSEEGVNTEAF

clone_size: NA
d_call: TRBD2
v_call: TRBV5-1
cdr3_aa: ASSSGTSGAYEQY

clone_size: many
d_call: NA
v_call: TRBV9
cdr3_aa: ASSGRLVEASTDTQY

clone_size: NA
d_call: TRBD2
v_call: TRBV24-1
cdr3_aa: ATRGREGGNEQF

clone_size: many
d_call: NA
v_call: TRBV30
cdr3_aa: ACQTGTANEKLF

clone_size: NA
d_call: TRBD1
v_call: TRBV15
cdr3_aa: ATRTQGAKNGYT

clone_size: many
d_call: NA
v_call: TRBV27
cdr3_aa: ASSRGRAWEQY

clone_size: NA
d_call: TRBD1
v_call: TRBV3-1
cdr3_aa: ASTSFRTGGETEAF

clone_size: many
d_call: NA
v_call: TRBV3-1
cdr3_aa: ASSPIRPTETQY

clone_size: many
d_call: TRBD2
v_call: TRBV7-9
cdr3_aa: ASSLAQVSGREADTQY

clone_size: NA
d_call: TRBD1
v_call: TRBV6-5
cdr3_aa: ASSYPDRPTLGEQF

clone_size: many
d_call: TRBD2
v_call: TRBV25-1
cdr3_aa: ASSDLETSGTGDTQY

clone_size: many
d_call: NA
v_call: TRBV11-2
cdr3_aa: ASSREWNTEAF

clone_size: few
d_call: NA
v_call: TRBV20-1
cdr3_aa: SALGQISNQPQH

clone_size: NA
d_call: TRBD1
v_call: TRBV9
cdr3_aa: ASSTLTGQGFHEQF

clone_size: NA
d_call: NA
v_call: TRBV7-2
cdr3_aa: ASSPQRGTSYEQY

clone_size: NA
d_call: NA
v_call: TRBV3-1
cdr3_aa: ASIDSQETQY

clone_size: many
d_call: NA
v_call: TRBV7-6
cdr3_aa: ASSPAGGGQETQY

clone_size: NA
d_call: NA
v_call: TRBV10-2
cdr3_aa: AIRGREGNEQF

clone_size: NA
d_call: TRBD1
v_call: TRBV20-1
cdr3_aa: SAQGEATGELF

clone_size: few
d_call: TRBD1
v_call: TRBV6-7
cdr3_aa: ASSYSGQGGTEAF

clone_size: few
d_call: TRBD2
v_call: TRBV29-1
cdr3_aa: SVEGDSGREADTQY

clone_size: many
d_call: NA
v_call: TRBV12-3/TRBV12-4
cdr3_aa: ASTPGEVGYT

clone_size: many
d_call: TRBD1
v_call: TRBV24-1
cdr3_aa: ATSEAGTANTGELF

clone_size: many
d_call: TRBD1
v_call: TRBV28
cdr3_aa: ASCDRGLEQY

clone_size: many
d_call: TRBD1
v_call: TRBV28
cdr3_aa: ASSGKQGMNTEAF

clone_size: many
d_call: NA
v_call: TRBV7-9
cdr3_aa: ASSLNGLEETQY

clone_size: many
d_call: TRBD1
v_call: TRBV12-3/TRBV12-4
cdr3_aa: ASSLISGTGNEKLF

clone_size: many
d_call: NA
v_call: TRBV12-3/TRBV12-4
cdr3_aa: ASSIPMPGAGDGYT

clone_size: many
d_call: TRBD2
v_call: TRBV24-1
cdr3_aa: ATSGLARTDTQY

clone_size: many
d_call: NA
v_call: TRBV7-9
cdr3_aa: ASSFGGPPTDTQY

clone_size: NA
d_call: TRBD2
v_call: TRBV4-2
cdr3_aa: ASSQGVESSGIWQF

clone_size: many
d_call: NA
v_call: TRBV28
cdr3_aa: ASSFGPGRHGYT

clone_size: many
d_call: NA
v_call: TRBV7-2
cdr3_aa: ASSYTAGEQY

clone_size: NA
d_call: NA
v_call: TRBV7-9
cdr3_aa: ASSLELVGYTGELF

clone_size: few
d_call: NA
v_call: TRBV19
cdr3_aa: ASSVTDGSGNTIY